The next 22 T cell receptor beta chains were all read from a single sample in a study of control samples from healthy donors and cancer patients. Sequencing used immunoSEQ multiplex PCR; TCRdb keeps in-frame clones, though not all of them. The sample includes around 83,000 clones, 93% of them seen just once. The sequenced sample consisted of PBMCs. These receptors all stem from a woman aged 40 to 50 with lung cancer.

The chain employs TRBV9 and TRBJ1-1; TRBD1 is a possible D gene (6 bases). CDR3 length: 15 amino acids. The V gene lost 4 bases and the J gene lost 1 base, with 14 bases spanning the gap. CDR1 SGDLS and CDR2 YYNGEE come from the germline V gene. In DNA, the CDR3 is TGTGCCAGCAGCCCTCGGGGGGCGGAGAACACTGAAGCTTTCTTT. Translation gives CASSPRGAENTEAFF.

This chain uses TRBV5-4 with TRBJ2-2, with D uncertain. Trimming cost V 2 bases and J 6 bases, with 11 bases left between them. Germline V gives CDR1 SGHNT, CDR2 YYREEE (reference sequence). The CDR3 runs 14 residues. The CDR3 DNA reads TGTGCCAGCAGCTTCTACACGGGCGCCGGGGAGCTGTTTTTT. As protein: CASSFYTGAGELFF.

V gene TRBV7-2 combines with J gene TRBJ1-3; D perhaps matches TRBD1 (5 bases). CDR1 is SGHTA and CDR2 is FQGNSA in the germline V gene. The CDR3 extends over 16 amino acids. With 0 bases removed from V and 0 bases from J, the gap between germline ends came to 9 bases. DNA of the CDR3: TGTGCCAGCAGCTTAGCGGGGCGTGACTCTGGAAACACCATATATTTT. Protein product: CASSLAGRDSGNTIYF.

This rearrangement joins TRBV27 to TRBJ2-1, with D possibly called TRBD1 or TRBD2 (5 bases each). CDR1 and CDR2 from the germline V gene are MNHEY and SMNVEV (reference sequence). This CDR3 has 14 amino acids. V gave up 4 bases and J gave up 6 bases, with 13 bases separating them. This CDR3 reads CASSSTGTLNEQFF. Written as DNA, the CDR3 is TGTGCCAGCAGTTCCACTGGGACCCTCAATGAGCAGTTCTTC.

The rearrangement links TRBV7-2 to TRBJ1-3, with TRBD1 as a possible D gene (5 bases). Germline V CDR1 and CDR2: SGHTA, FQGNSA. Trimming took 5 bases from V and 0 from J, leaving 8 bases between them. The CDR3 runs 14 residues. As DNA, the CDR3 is TGTGCCAGCAGCGAAACAGGCTCTGGAAACACCATATATTTT. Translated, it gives CASSETGSGNTIYF.

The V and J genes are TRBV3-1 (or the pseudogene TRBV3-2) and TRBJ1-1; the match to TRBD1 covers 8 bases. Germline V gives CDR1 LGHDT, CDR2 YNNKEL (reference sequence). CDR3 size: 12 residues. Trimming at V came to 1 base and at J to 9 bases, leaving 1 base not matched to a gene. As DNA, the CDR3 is TGTGCCAGCAGCCAAGGACAGGGGAAAGCTTTCTTT. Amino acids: CASSQGQGKAFF.

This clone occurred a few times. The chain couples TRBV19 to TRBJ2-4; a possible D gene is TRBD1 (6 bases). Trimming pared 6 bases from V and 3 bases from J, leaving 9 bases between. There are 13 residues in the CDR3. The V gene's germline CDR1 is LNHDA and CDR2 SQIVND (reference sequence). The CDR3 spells CASRGQFKNIQYF. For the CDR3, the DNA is TGTGCCAGTAGAGGACAGTTCAAAAACATTCAGTACTTC.

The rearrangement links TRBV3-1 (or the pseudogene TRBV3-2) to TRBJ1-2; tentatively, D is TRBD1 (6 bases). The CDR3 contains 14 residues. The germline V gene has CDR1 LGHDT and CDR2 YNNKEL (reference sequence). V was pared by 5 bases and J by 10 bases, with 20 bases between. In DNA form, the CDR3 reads TGTGCCAGCAGCGACTCCTTAGGACAGCGGCCCTACACCTTC. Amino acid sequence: CASSDSLGQRPYTF.

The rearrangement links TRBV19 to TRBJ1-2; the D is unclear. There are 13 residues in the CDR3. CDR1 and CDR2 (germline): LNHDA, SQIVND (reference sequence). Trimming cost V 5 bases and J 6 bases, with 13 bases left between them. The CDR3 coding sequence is TGTGCCAGTAGTGCATCCCGTCCGAATGGCTACACCTTC. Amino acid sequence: CASSASRPNGYTF.

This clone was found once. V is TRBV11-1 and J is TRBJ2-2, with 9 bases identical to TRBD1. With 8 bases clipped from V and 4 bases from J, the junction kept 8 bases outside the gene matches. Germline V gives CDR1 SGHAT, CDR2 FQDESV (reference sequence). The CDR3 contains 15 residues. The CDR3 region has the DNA TGTGCCAGCTCCCCGGGACAGGGTATCACCGGGGAGCTGTTTTTT. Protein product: CASSPGQGITGELFF.

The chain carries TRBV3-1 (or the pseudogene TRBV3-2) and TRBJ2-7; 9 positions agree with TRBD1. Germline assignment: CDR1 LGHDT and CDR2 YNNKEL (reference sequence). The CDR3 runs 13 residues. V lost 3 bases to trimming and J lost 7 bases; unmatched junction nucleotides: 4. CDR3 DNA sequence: TGTGCCAGCAGCCAGGGACAGGGAGGAGAGCAGTACTTC. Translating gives CASSQGQGGEQYF.

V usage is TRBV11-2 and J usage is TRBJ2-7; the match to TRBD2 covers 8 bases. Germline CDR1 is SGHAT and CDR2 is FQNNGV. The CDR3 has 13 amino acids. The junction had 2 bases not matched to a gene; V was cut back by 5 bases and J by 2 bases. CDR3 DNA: TGTGCCAGCAGCCGGGGGGGGGCCTACGAGCAGTACTTC. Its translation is CASSRGGAYEQYF.

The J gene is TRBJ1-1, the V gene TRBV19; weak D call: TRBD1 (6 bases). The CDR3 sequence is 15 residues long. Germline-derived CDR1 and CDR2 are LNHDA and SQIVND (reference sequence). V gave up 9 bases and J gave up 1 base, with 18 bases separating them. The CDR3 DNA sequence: TGTGCCAGCCAGGATCAACAGGGCCAGAACACTGAAGCTTTCTTT. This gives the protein CASQDQQGQNTEAFF.

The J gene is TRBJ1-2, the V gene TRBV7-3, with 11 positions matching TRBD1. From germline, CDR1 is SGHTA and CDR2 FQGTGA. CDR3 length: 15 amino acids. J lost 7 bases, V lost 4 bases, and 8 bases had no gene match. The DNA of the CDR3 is TGTGCCAGCAGCTCTCCGGACAGGGGGCATCGTGGCTACACCTTC. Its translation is CASSSPDRGHRGYTF.

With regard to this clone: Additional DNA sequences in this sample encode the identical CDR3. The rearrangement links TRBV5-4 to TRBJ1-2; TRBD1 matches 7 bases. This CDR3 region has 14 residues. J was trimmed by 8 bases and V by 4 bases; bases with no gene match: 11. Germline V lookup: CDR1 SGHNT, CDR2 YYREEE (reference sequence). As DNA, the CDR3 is TGTGCCAGCAGCATACCAGGGGGAGGGGGGGGCTACACCTTC. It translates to CASSIPGGGGGYTF.

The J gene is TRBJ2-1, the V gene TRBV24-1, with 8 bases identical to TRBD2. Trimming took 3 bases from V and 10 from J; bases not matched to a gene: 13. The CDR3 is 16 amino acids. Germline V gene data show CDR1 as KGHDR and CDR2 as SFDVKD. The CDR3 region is CATSDAPGLEGWEQFF. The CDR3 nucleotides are TGTGCCACCAGTGATGCCCCGGGACTAGAAGGATGGGAGCAGTTCTTC.

CDR3 region: CASSLSGTRIVDEQFF. The CDR3 DNA sequence: TGTGCCAGCAGCTTAAGTGGGACAAGGATTGTCGATGAGCAGTTCTTC. The rearrangement joins TRBV11-2 to TRBJ2-1, with D perhaps matching TRBD1 (6 bases). Germline V lookup: CDR1 SGHAT, CDR2 FQNNGV. V lost 2 bases and J 8 bases, leaving 19 bases between the germline ends. The CDR3 has 16 amino acids.

CDR3 sequence: CASSLFSNGQLNTGELFF. The CDR3 nucleotides are TGCGCCAGCAGCTTATTTTCTAACGGACAGCTCAACACCGGGGAGCTGTTTTTT. The rearrangement joins TRBV5-1 to TRBJ2-2; possibly TRBD1 for D (6 bases). From germline, CDR1 is SGHRS and CDR2 YFSETQ. The CDR3 is 18 amino acids. V dropped 2 bases and J dropped 2 bases, with 19 bases sitting between them.

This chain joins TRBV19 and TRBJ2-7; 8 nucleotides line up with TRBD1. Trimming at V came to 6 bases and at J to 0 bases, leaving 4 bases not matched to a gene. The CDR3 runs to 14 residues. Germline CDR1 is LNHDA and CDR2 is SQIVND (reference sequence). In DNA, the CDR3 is TGTGCCAGTAGGCGGGACAGGTCCTCCTACGAGCAGTACTTC. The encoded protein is CASRRDRSSYEQYF.

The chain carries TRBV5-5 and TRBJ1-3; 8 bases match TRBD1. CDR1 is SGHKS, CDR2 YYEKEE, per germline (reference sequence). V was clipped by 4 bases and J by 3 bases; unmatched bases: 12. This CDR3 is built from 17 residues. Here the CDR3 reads CASSLLYRGVYGNTIYF. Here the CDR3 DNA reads TGTGCCAGCAGCCTACTGTACAGGGGGGTTTATGGAAACACCATATATTTT.

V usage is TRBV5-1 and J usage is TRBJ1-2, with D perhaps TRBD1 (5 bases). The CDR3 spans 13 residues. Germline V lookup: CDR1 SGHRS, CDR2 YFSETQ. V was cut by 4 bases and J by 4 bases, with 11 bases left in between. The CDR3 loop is CASSTPGIYGYTF. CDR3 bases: TGCGCCAGCAGCACTCCAGGGATCTATGGCTACACCTTC.

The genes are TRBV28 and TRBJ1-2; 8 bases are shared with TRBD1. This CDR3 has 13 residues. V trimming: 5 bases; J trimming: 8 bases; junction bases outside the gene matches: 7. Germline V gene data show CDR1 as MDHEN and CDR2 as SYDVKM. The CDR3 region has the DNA TGTGCCAGCAGTAACGACAGGGGCTACGGCTACACCTTC. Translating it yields CASSNDRGYGYTF.